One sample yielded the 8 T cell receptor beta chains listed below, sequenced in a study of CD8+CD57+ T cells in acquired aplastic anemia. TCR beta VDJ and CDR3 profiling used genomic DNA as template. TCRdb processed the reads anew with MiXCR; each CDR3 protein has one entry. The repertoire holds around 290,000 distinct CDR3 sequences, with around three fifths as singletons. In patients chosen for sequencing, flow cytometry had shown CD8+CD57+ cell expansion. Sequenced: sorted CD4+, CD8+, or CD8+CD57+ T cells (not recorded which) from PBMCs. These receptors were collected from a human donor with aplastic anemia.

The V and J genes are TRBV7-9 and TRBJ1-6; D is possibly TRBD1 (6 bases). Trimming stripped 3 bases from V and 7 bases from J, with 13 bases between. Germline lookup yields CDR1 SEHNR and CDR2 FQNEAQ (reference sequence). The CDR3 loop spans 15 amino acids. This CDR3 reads CASSFSGTTNSPLHF. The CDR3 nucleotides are TGTGCCAGCAGCTTCTCCGGGACAACGAATTCACCCCTCCACTTT.

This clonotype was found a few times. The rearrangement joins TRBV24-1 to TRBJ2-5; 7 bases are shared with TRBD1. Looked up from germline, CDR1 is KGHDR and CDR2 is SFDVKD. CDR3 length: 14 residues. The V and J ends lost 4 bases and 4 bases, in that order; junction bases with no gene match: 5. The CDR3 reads CATSDRTGTETQYF. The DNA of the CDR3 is TGTGCCACCAGTGACCGGACAGGAACAGAGACCCAGTACTTC.

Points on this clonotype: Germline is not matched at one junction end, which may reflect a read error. The CDR3 protein is CASSQTPGIPQETQYF. In DNA form, the CDR3 reads TGCGCCAGCAGCCAAACGCCCGGGATCCCTCAAGAGACCCAGTACTTC. The chain joins TRBV5-4 to TRBJ2-5, with D possibly being TRBD2 (5 bases). CDR3 length: 16 residues. Germline V gives CDR1 SGHNT, CDR2 YYREEE (reference sequence).

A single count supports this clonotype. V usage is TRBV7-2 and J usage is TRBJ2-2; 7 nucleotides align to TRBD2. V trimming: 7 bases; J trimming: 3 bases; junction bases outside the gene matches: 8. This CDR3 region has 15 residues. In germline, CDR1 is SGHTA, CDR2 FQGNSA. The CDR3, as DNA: TGTGCCAGCATCGAACTAGCGACACACACCGGGGAGCTGTTTTTT. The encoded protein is CASIELATHTGELFF.

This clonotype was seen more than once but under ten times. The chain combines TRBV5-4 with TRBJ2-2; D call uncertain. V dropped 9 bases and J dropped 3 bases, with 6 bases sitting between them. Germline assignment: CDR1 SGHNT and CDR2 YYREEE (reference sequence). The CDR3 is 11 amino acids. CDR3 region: CATADTGELFF. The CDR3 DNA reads TGTGCCACCGCGGACACCGGGGAGCTGTTTTTT.

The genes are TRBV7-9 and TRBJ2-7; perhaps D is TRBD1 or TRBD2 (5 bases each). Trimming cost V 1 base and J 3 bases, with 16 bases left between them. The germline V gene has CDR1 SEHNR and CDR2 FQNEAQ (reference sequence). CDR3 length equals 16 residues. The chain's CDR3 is CASSLGDGPSVYEQYF. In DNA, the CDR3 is TGTGCCAGCAGCTTAGGGGACGGCCCTTCGGTCTACGAGCAGTACTTC.

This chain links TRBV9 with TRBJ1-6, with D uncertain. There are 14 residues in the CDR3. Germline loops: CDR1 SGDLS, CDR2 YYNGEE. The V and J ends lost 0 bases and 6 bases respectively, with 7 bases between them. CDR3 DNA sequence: TGTGCCAGCAGCGTAGGTCGGACTAATTCACCCCTCCACTTT. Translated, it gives CASSVGRTNSPLHF. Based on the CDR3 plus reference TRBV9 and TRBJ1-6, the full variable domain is DSGVTQTPKHLITATGQRVTLRCSPRSGDLSVYWYQQSLDQGLQFLIQYYNGEERAKGNILERFSAQQFPDLHSELNLSSLELGDSALYFCASSVGRTNSPLHFGNGTRLTVT.

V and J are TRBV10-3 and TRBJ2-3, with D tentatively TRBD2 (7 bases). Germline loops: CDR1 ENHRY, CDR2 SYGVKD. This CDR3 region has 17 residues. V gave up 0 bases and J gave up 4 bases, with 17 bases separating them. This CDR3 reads CAISESGIGGAADTQYF. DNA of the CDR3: TGTGCCATCAGTGAGTCGGGGATTGGGGGGGCCGCAGATACGCAGTATTTT.